The clone carrying this T cell receptor beta chain was recorded many times. What it recognizes is unknown. The data were taken from a study of neurological immune-mediated disorders. The cDNA was synthesized by means of template-switch 5'RACE, which was carried out with 10-nucleotide random UMIs. Whenever a sequencing run was performed, it yielded over 180 million TCR-beta sequences from 15-18 subjects. TCRdb ran MiXCR on the 5' RACE reads and lists one entry per CDR3 protein. The sample records roughly 89,000 distinct CDR3 sequences, 2.5% to 3% being singletons. Points from the study as a whole: Multiple sclerosis was found to have the least TCR clonal expansion, below healthy controls, and HTLV-1-associated myelopathy the most.

Unsorted libraries used 2 million PBMCs kept at -80 degrees C. V gave up 7 bases and J gave up 11 bases, with 11 bases separating them. Germline lookup yields CDR1 KGHDR and CDR2 SFDVKD. The CDR3 runs to 11 residues. This clonotype was sampled from a woman aged 30 to 39 with multiple sclerosis. The material sequenced was PBMCs. The chain carries TRBV24-1 and TRBJ2-1; maybe TRBD1 (6 bases). The CDR3: CATRQGYKQFF. In DNA form, the CDR3 reads TGTGCCACCAGACAGGGCTATAAGCAGTTCTTC.